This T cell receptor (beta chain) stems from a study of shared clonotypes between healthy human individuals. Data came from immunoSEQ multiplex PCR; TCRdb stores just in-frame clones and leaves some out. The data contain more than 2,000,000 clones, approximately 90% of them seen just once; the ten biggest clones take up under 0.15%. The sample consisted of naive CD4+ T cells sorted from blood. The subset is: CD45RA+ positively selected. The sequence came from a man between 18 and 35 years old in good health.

This CDR3 is CASSDPQGWNQPQHF. CDR3 nucleotide sequence: TGTGCCAGCAGTGACCCACAGGGGTGGAATCAGCCCCAGCATTTT. The chain links TRBV6-6 to TRBJ1-5; TRBD1 matches 7 bases. Germline V gene data show CDR1 as MNHNY and CDR2 as SVGAGI (reference sequence). The CDR3 consists of 15 residues. Germline trimming cut 5 bases from V and 4 bases from J; bases unmatched to any gene: 8.